Presented here are 20 T cell receptor beta chains from one specimen sequenced in a study of blood T cell repertoires in COVID-19. Repertoires were generated with immunoSEQ multiplex PCR, while TCRdb's copy carries only in-frame clones and drops some. The repertoire holds around 40,000 clones, with about 89% as singletons. The specimen sequenced was peripheral blood. The source of these receptors is a human donor in a cohort sampled during active COVID-19.

This chain connects TRBV5-1 to TRBJ2-7; D may be TRBD2 (6 bases). The CDR3 is made up of 14 amino acids. With 0 bases removed from V and 4 bases from J, the gap between germline ends came to 11 bases. CDR1 and CDR2 (germline): SGHRS, YFSETQ. The CDR3 region has the DNA TGCGCCAGCAGCTTGGATCTAGGGAGGTACGAGCAGTACTTC. It yields the protein CASSLDLGRYEQYF.

This clone has only one observation. The V call is TRBV7-2, the J call TRBJ1-6, with D possibly TRBD1 on 6 matching bases. V was trimmed by 1 base and J by 10 bases, leaving 14 bases between them. The CDR3 is 15 residues long. CDR1 SGHTA and CDR2 FQGNSA come from the germline V gene. The CDR3 sequence is CASSLGGGRASPLHF. The DNA for the CDR3 is TGTGCCAGCAGCTTAGGGGGGGGGCGCGCCTCACCCCTCCACTTT.

V is TRBV5-5 and J is TRBJ1-2; the match to TRBD1 covers 8 bases. Germline V gene sequence: CDR1 SGHKS, CDR2 YYEKEE (reference sequence). With V trimmed by 4 bases and J by 9 bases, 20 bases remained unmatched. The CDR3 length is 17 residues. DNA of the CDR3: TGTGCCAGCAGCCCGCCGACAGGGGCCGCGGAGGTAATGCGCTACACCTTC. This gives the protein CASSPPTGAAEVMRYTF.

V and J are TRBV7-8 and TRBJ2-7, with TRBD2 identical over 9 bases. The V segment lost 3 bases and the J segment 3 bases; nucleotides outside the gene matches: 12. CDR1 is SGHVS, CDR2 FQNEAQ, per germline. CDR3 size: 17 residues. CDR3 protein: CASSLRGYSGRDYEQYF. The CDR3 DNA reads as TGTGCCAGCAGCTTGCGGGGATATAGCGGGAGAGACTACGAGCAGTACTTC.

The chain links TRBV29-1 to TRBJ2-3; D is undetermined. Germline V gives CDR1 SQVTM, CDR2 ANQGSEA. Trimming removed 0 bases from V and 3 bases from J, with 13 bases in between. The CDR3 runs 15 residues. For the CDR3, the DNA is TGCAGCGTTGAAGATCAGAACGGAGAGACAGATACGCAGTATTTT. This translates into CSVEDQNGETDTQYF.

This chain links TRBV9 with TRBJ1-2; D unresolved. The CDR3 extends over 15 amino acids. The V end lost 2 bases, the J end lost 6 bases, and 17 bases lay between the germline ends. Germline V gives CDR1 SGDLS, CDR2 YYNGEE. The CDR3 DNA sequence: TGTGCCAGCAGCGTCCGCCTTGGAGGGTCCCATGGCTACACCTTC. Translated: CASSVRLGGSHGYTF.

The J gene is TRBJ1-1, the V gene TRBV18; the match to TRBD1 covers 7 bases. V lost 0 bases to trimming and J lost 2 bases; unmatched junction nucleotides: 6. Germline CDR1 is KGHSH and CDR2 is LQKENI. The CDR3 covers 16 residues. CDR3 sequence (DNA): TGTGCCAGCTCACCACCGGCGACAGGGCCCAACACTGAAGCTTTCTTT. Amino acid sequence: CASSPPATGPNTEAFF.

The chain carries TRBV4-1 and TRBJ1-2; possibly TRBD1 for D (5 bases). Trimming cost V 2 bases and J 3 bases, with 19 bases left between them. Germline V gene data show CDR1 as MGHRA and CDR2 as YSYEKL. The CDR3 extends over 17 amino acids. The CDR3 region has the DNA TGCGCCAGCAGCCAAAATTCGCGGGACTGGCTTTACTATGGCTACACCTTC. Translation gives CASSQNSRDWLYYGYTF.

The chain joins TRBV11-2 to TRBJ1-2, with D unclear. V was shortened by 5 bases and J by 5 bases, with 9 bases between the two germline ends. Germline V lookup: CDR1 SGHAT, CDR2 FQNNGV. The CDR3 is 12 residues long. The CDR3, as DNA: TGTGCCAGCAGCCCGACAAATTATGGCTACACCTTC. This encodes CASSPTNYGYTF.

This rearrangement joins TRBV6-5 to TRBJ2-1; TRBD2 aligns across 9 bases. The length of the CDR3 is 16 residues. Germline assignment: CDR1 MNHEY and CDR2 SVGAGI. V gave up 2 bases and J gave up 5 bases; unmatched junction bases: 7. The CDR3 reads CASSYGGGGAHNEQFF. For the CDR3, the DNA is TGTGCCAGCAGTTACGGCGGCGGGGGGGCCCACAATGAGCAGTTCTTC.

This chain connects TRBV6-4 to TRBJ2-1; TRBD1 agrees at 8 bases. CDR3 length: 13 residues. Germline V gives CDR1 MRHNA, CDR2 SNTAGT. The trim removed 4 bases at V and 8 bases at J, leaving 4 bases unmatched. CDR3 loop: CASSVDRGDEQFF. The CDR3 nucleotides read TGTGCCAGCAGTGTAGACAGGGGAGATGAGCAGTTCTTC.

A remark on this clone: A read error may account for a junction end that differs from germline. The chain uses TRBV15 and TRBJ1-2; 7 nucleotides line up with TRBD1. This CDR3 spans 15 amino acids. The germline V gene encodes CDR1 LNHNV and CDR2 YYDKDF (reference sequence). CDR3 loop: CPTRTGGTEEGGYTF. Written as DNA, the CDR3 is TGCCCCACCCGCACGGGGGGGACAGAGGAAGGGGGCTACACCTTC.

This chain joins TRBV4-3 and TRBJ2-6, with TRBD1 matching 7 bases. Germline CDR1 is LGHNA and CDR2 is YSLEER. This CDR3 is 18 amino acids long. V lost 3 bases and J lost 2; bases outside the gene matches: 10. The CDR3 DNA reads TGCGCCAGCAGCCACGGGACAGACCTAGGGCCTGGGGCCAACGTCCTGACTTTC. Protein: CASSHGTDLGPGANVLTF.

V and J are TRBV30 and TRBJ1-1; 7 bases are shared with TRBD1. After removal of 4 bases from V and 2 bases from J, the junction contained 4 bases not matched to a gene. CDR3 size: 13 residues. CDR1 is GTSNPN and CDR2 is SVGIG in the germline V gene (reference sequence). In DNA form, the CDR3 reads TGTGCCTGGAACAGGGGACCAAACACTGAAGCTTTCTTT. Amino acid sequence: CAWNRGPNTEAFF.

The V call is TRBV12-3 or TRBV12-4, the J call TRBJ2-7, with D unclear. The V and J ends lost 6 bases and 5 bases respectively, with 11 bases between them. This CDR3 has 12 residues. This CDR3 is CASSSLGHEQYF. CDR3 bases: TGTGCCAGCAGCTCCCTTGGGCACGAGCAGTACTTC.

J is TRBJ1-1 and V is TRBV2; D remains unclear. The V end lost 4 bases, the J end lost 6 bases, and 3 bases lay between the germline ends. There are 10 residues in the CDR3. Germline CDR1 SNHLY, CDR2 FYNNEI. CDR3 protein: CASSGPEAFF. The CDR3 bases are TGTGCCAGCAGTGGGCCTGAAGCTTTCTTT.

The gene calls are TRBV3-1 (or the pseudogene TRBV3-2) and TRBJ1-1; D remains unclear. The CDR3 consists of 13 residues. Germline CDR1 is LGHDT and CDR2 is YNNKEL (reference sequence). Trimming stripped 2 bases from V and 7 bases from J, with 11 bases between. The CDR3 loop reads CASSQLMGSEAFF. CDR3 sequence (DNA): TGTGCCAGCAGCCAATTAATGGGGAGTGAAGCTTTCTTT.

V gene TRBV5-1 combines with J gene TRBJ2-5; 11 nucleotides line up with TRBD2. Germline CDR1 is SGHRS and CDR2 is YFSETQ. Trimming removed 4 bases from V and 4 bases from J; junction bases left unmatched: 6. This CDR3 is 15 amino acids long. The CDR3 reads CASSPRGTSGETQYF. As DNA, the CDR3 is TGCGCCAGCAGCCCCCGGGGGACTAGCGGAGAGACCCAGTACTTC. Full variable domain (rest looked up from reference TRBV5-1 and TRBJ2-5): KAGVTQTPRYLIKTRGQQVTLSCSPISGHRSVSWYQQTPGQGLQFLFEYFSETQRNKGNFPGRFSGRQFSNSRSEMNVSTLELGDSALYLCASSPRGTSGETQYFGPGTRLLVL.

The V gene is TRBV13, the J gene TRBJ1-2, with D possibly being TRBD1 (5 bases). The length of the CDR3 is 14 residues. V was clipped by 5 bases and J by 4 bases, with 14 bases between them. The V gene's germline CDR1 is PRHDT and CDR2 FYEKMQ (reference sequence). DNA for the CDR3: TGTGCCAGCAGCCCACGCGGGGGGGTCTATGGCTACACCTTC. Amino acid sequence: CASSPRGGVYGYTF.

This clone was observed a handful of times. The chain carries TRBV28 and TRBJ1-5; D is undetermined. CDR3 size: 12 residues. The germline CDR1 and CDR2 sequences are MDHEN and SYDVKM. Trimming removed 9 bases from V and 6 bases from J, with 12 bases in between. The CDR3, as DNA: TGTGCCAGTACGAGATCGGGTCAGCCCCAGCATTTT. Translating it yields CASTRSGQPQHF.